The clone carrying this T cell receptor beta chain was counted at least ten times. Its antigen is currently unknown. TCRdb re-called the PCR reads with MiXCR, one entry per CDR3 protein. The table has more than 450,000 distinct CDR3 sequences, under 30% seen once; the top ten hold roughly 0.77%. This record comes from a study of molecular identifiers for immune sequencing clone quantification. Study-wide results and caveats: For effector cells, clones above 20 RNA copies held over 98% of molecules; for naive cells, under 1%.

V was pared by 3 bases and J by 2 bases, with 12 bases of the junction left unmatched. This CDR3 is built from 17 residues. Germline-derived CDR1 and CDR2 are DFQATT and SNEGSKA (reference sequence). The rearrangement joins TRBV20-1 to TRBJ2-3, with 9 positions matching TRBD2. Sequencing was done on a sample of naive CD8+ T cells from blood, with Jurkat cell RNA spiked in. Subset indicated: FACS-sorted CD8+CD4-CCR7+CD45RA+ naive T cells. The sequence derives from a human donor in good health. Some libraries in this study had Jurkat cell RNA spiked in. CDR3 in DNA: TGCAGTGCTAGTGAGCGGGGGGCCCTCCTAAACACAGATACGCAGTATTTT. Residues: CSASERGALLNTDTQYF.